This record concerns one T cell receptor beta chain sequence. The antigen is unknown. In the CD4+ fraction, cells were divided into CD45RA+ naive and CD45RA-negative memory subsets. The entry originates in a study of shared clonotypes between healthy human individuals. Germline V CDR1 and CDR2: LGHNA, YSLEER. The CDR3 extends over 14 amino acids. Trimming at V came to 4 bases and at J to 7 bases, leaving 7 bases not matched to a gene. Several immunoSEQ plates held equal portions of the genomic DNA taken from each subset. Measured with immunoSEQ multiplex PCR; TCRdb has only the in-frame clones, and not every one. Of some 2,500,000 clones in the sample, around 90% are singletons; the top ten hold roughly 0.34%. Overall study findings and caveats: Generally, estimated richness proved larger in naive subsets than it did in memory subsets.

Material for sequencing was naive CD4+ T cells from PBMCs. Subset of the sample: CD45RA+ positively selected. The chain uses TRBV4-3 and TRBJ1-2; 9 bases fit TRBD1. This clonotype was sampled from a young man in good health. Some clones in this sample may be carry-over from other donors' samples. CDR3 region: CASSLLQGAGGYTF. CDR3 DNA: TGCGCCAGCAGCCTACTACAGGGGGCGGGTGGCTACACCTTC.